The T cell receptor (beta chain) under discussion was sequenced for a study of cytomegalovirus exposure and HLA in healthy donors. Findings and caveats of the study: It was about 180 TCR beta chains that were listed as cytomegalovirus-associated. Subsequent analysis revealed that first-cohort TCR clusters tended to co-occur in the 120 or so validation repertoires.

Sequencing was performed with immunoSEQ multiplex PCR; in TCRdb, only in-frame clones are kept and a portion is missing. This repertoire shows over 100,000 clones, about 88% found once; its top ten account for more than 0.95%. This CDR3 is built from 17 residues. V trimming: 2 bases; J trimming: 2 bases; junction bases outside the gene matches: 7. The germline CDR1 and CDR2 sequences are MNHNS and SASEGT. The donors were members of the validation cohort comprising over a hundred subjects, separate from the roughly 730-subject first cohort. Comment on this clone: Its antigen remains unknown.

The chain is built from TRBV6-1 and TRBJ2-3, with 10 bases that match TRBD1. The TCR sequence derives from a woman under 30 in good health and CMV-seronegative. The sequencing input was PBMCs. The CDR3 protein is CASSEYGTGALTDTQYF. The CDR3 DNA sequence: TGTGCCAGCAGTGAATACGGGACAGGGGCCCTCACAGATACGCAGTATTTT.